This T cell receptor (beta chain) was documented in a study of T cell responses to AZD1222 COVID-19 vaccine. This table comes from immunoSEQ multiplex PCR, and its TCRdb copy is limited to in-frame clones, with some not included. The sample yields 140,000 or so clones, approximately 90% seen once. The CDR3 is 15 amino acids. Between the trimmed V and J ends, which lost 4 bases and 6 bases, there was a span of 16 bases. The germline V gene encodes CDR1 MNHEY and CDR2 SVGAGI. Study-level points and caveats: Of the AZD1222 recipients, only five or six were seropositive at baseline. Spike-spanning, vaccine-associated CD4 TCRs were dominant at 160-218 and 743-854.

Regarding this clone: Its antigen is undetermined.

The TCR was taken from an adult who received the AZD1222 COVID-19 vaccine. Sequencing was performed on peripheral blood, taken 28 days after the second AZD1222 dose. The chain uses TRBV6-5 and TRBJ1-3; no clear D. CDR3 nucleotides: TGTGCCAGCAGTTCCGTACCCGGTCTCCTAAACACCATATATTTT. Its translation is CASSSVPGLLNTIYF.